Below, one T cell receptor beta chain is given with its context. As yet, its antigen is unknown. This sample is drawn from a study of siplizumab effects on memory and regulatory T cells. The assay was immunoSEQ multiplex PCR, and TCRdb's table has in-frame clones only and misses some. The sample carries around 4,500 clones, just under 50% recorded once. Cocultured for roughly 6 days at 37°C were the mixed lymphocyte reaction cells. The CDR3 runs to 14 residues. Trimming removed 4 bases at V and 2 bases at J, with 11 bases between. Germline V gives CDR1 KGHSH, CDR2 LQKENI. Study-wide results and caveats: Mappable CD4+ clones that were alloreactive averaged around 70% Treg-derived with siplizumab versus roughly 27% in controls.

The source of this sequence is a human donor in good health; the cells came from an allogeneic mixed lymphocyte reaction. Some clones in this sample may be carry-over from other donors' samples. Sequences were obtained from CFSE-low (dividing) CD4+ T cells sorted from an allogeneic mixed lymphocyte reaction. The J gene is TRBJ1-2, the V gene TRBV18; tentatively, D is TRBD1 (5 bases). CDR3 region: CASSRDGTNYGYTF. CDR3 in DNA: TGTGCCAGCTCACGAGATGGGACGAACTATGGCTACACCTTC.